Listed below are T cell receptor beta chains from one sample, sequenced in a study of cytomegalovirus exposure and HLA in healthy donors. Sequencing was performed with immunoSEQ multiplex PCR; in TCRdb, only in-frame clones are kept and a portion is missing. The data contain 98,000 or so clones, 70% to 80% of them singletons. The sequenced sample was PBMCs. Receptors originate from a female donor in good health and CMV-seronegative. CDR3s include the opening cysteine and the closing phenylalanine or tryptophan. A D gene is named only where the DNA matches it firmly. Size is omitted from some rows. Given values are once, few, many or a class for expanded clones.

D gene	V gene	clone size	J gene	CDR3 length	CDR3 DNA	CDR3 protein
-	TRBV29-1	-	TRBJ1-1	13	TGCAGCGTTCTTGGCGGGGTGAACACTGAAGCTTTCTTT	CSVLGGVNTEAFF
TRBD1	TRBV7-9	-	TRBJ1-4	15	TGTTCCAGCAGCTTAGAGGGACAGCTTAATGAAAAACTGTTTTTT	CSSSLEGQLNEKLFF
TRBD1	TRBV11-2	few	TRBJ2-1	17	TGTGCCAGCAGCTCGCTTTTAGACAGGGGGTGGAAGAATGAGCAGTTCTTC	CASSSLLDRGWKNEQFF
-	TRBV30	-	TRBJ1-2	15	TGTGCCTGGAGTGTAAGGTCTCAGGGTGAAGATGGCTACACCTTC	CAWSVRSQGEDGYTF
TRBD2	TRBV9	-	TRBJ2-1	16	TGTGCCAGCAGCGTAGATCCCAGCGGGGGCCACAATGAGCAGTTCTTC	CASSVDPSGGHNEQFF
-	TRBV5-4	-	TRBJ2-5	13	TGTGCCAGCAGGAGGGATTGGGGAGAGACCCAGTACTTC	CASRRDWGETQYF
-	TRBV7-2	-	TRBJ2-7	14	TGTGCCAGCAGCTCCCCGGACAGAACCTACGAGCAGTACTTC	CASSSPDRTYEQYF
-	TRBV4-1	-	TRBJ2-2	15	TGCGCCAGCAGCCAAGATCCAGGGTCCACCGGGGAGCTGTTTTTT	CASSQDPGSTGELFF
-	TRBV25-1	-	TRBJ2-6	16	TGTGCCAGCACCGGAGAGCTGAACTCTGGGGCCAACGTCCTGACTTTC	CASTGELNSGANVLTF
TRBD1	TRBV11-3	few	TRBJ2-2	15	TGTGCCAGCAGCCGGGACAGGGGGTACACCGGGGAGCTGTTTTTT	CASSRDRGYTGELFF
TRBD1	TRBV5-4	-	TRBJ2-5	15	TGTGCCAGCAGCTCTCCCGGGACAGGGGCTGCGACCCAGTACTTC	CASSSPGTGAATQYF
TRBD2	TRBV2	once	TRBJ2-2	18	TGTGCCAGCAGTGAAGAGAGAATAGCGGGAGGGGTCACCGGGGAGCTGTTTTTT	CASSEERIAGGVTGELFF
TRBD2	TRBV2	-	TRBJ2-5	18	TGTGCCAGCCGGTATCGGACTAGCGGGAGGGCCGGTCGAGAGACCCAGTACTTC	CASRYRTSGRAGRETQYF
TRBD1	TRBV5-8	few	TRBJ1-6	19	TGTGCCAGCAGCTTGGCTTTTGGGACAGGGAGCTCCTATAATTCACCCCTCCACTTT	CASSLAFGTGSSYNSPLHF
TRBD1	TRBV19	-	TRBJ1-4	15	TGTGCCAGTAGTACCCAGGGGGCAACTAATGAAAAACTGTTTTTT	CASSTQGATNEKLFF
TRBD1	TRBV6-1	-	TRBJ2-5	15	TGTGCCGGCCTACGAGGGGACAGGGGAGGAGAGACCCAGTACTTC	CAGLRGDRGGETQYF
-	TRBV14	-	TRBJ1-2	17	TGTGCCAGCAGTGCGTTAGCCGGGACACAAACTAACTATGGCTACACCTTC	CASSALAGTQTNYGYTF
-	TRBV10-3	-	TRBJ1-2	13	TGTGCCATCAGTGACCAGGAAAACTATGGCTACACCTTC	CAISDQENYGYTF
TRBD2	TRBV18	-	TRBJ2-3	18	TGTGCCAGCTCACCACCCGAGACTAGCGGGGGGGCCCCAGATACGCAGTATTTT	CASSPPETSGGAPDTQYF
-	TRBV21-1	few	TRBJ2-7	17	TGTGCCAGCAGCGTAACAGGGAGCCCTCTCCTCCGCTACGAGCAGTACTTC	CASSVTGSPLLRYEQYF
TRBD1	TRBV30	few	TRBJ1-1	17	TGTGCCTGGAGTGTAGGGGGCAGGGGGTACATGAACACTGAAGCTTTCTTT	CAWSVGGRGYMNTEAFF
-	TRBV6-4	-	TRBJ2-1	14	TGTGCCAGTACTCCCGGGTCTTTGCGCCATGAGCAGTTCTTC	CASTPGSLRHEQFF
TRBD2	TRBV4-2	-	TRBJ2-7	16	TGTGCCAGCAGCCAAGGGGGACTAGCGGGGAGCTACGAGCAGTACTTC	CASSQGGLAGSYEQYF
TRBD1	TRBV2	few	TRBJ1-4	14	TGTGCCAGCAGATACCAGGGGGCGGCCGAAAAACTGTTTTTT	CASRYQGAAEKLFF
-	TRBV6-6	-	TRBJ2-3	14	TGTGCCAGCAGCCGGGAGGGGGCGGGAGATACGCAGTATTTT	CASSREGAGDTQYF
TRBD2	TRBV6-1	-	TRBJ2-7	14	TGTGCCAGCAGAACCGGGACTAGTCTCTACGAGCAGTACTTC	CASRTGTSLYEQYF
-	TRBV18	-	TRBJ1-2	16	TGTGCCAGCTCACCATCTGGGCGGGGGGCGAACTATGGCTACACCTTC	CASSPSGRGANYGYTF
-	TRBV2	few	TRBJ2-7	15	TGTGCCAGCAGTGACCCCGGGACACTCCCATTCGAGCAGTACTTC	CASSDPGTLPFEQYF
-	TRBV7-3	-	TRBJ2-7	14	TGTGCCAGCAGCTTAACGGGCTCTATCTACGAGCAGTACTTC	CASSLTGSIYEQYF
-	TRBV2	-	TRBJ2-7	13	TGTGCCAGCAGACCGCTGGAGTCCTACGAGCAGTACTTC	CASRPLESYEQYF
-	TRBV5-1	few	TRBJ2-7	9	TGCGCCAGCAGCCTAGAGCAGTACTTC	CASSLEQYF
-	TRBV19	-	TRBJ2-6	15	TGTGCCAGTAGCCAAACGGGCTCTGGGGCCAACGTCCTGACTTTC	CASSQTGSGANVLTF
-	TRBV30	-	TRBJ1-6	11	TGTGCCTGGAGCGGCGGCCTCCCCCTCCACTTT	CAWSGGLPLHF
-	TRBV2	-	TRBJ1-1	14	TGTGCCAGCAGCCCGAACCGGAGGAACACTGAAGCTTTCTTT	CASSPNRRNTEAFF
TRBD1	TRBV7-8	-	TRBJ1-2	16	TGTGCCAGCAGCTTAGGAGGGACAGGGGGCGTCTATGGCTACACCTTC	CASSLGGTGGVYGYTF
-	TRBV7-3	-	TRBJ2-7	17	TGTGCCAGCAGCTTAGATCTATTGTGGGGGGACGCTTACGAGCAGTACTTC	CASSLDLLWGDAYEQYF
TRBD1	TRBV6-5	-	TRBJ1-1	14	TGTGCCAGCAGTTACGGGACAGGGGGAACTGAAGCTTTCTTT	CASSYGTGGTEAFF
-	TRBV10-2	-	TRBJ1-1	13	TGCGCCAGCAGTGAGTCGGGCAACACTGAAGCTTTCTTT	CASSESGNTEAFF